This entry is about one T cell receptor beta chain. The specificity of this receptor is unknown. The cohort consisted of 600 to 750 healthy bone marrow donors. At the time of sampling, all cohort members were nominally healthy, though unrecorded immune exposures were likely present. The donor was CMV seronegative and belonged to the group of 380 or so seronegative cohort members. Every donor gave a peripheral blood sample, and the peripheral blood mononuclear cells from that sample were used for TCR beta sequencing. The Qiagen DNeasy Blood Extraction Kit was used to extract genomic DNA from the blood cell samples. These data belong to a study of cytomegalovirus exposure and HLA in healthy donors (dated by TCRdb to the late 2010s). As for the study more broadly: An earlier analysis of 550 to 700 of the donors reported 250 to 300 Gb of sequence data and 120 million or so unique TCR beta sequences from about 200 million T cells. An early release that covered about 640 HLA-typed donors contained approximately 320 gigabases of sequencing data and around 85 million unique TCR sequences. The genetic ancestry cluster associated with self-reported Caucasian donors included 81% of the approximately 430 genotyped donors. The study aimed to test whether signatures of past pathogen exposure could be identified by cataloging public T cell receptors. The study profiled the T cell repertoires of fewer than 850 subjects by immunosequencing and related them to cytomegalovirus serostatus. Besides the first cohort of around 670 subjects, a separate validation cohort made up of 120 different subjects was used. To predict cytomegalovirus infection status, the study combined high-throughput TCR immunosequencing, statistical association of individual TCRs with disease status, and machine learning. To study patterns of TCR occurrence, a later analysis re-analyzed previously published TCR beta repertoires from 666 donors and added high-resolution HLA genotyping. Rather than drawing on any new phenotypic data, the later analysis identified candidate immune exposures from TCR beta sequences and the way those sequences occurred across donors. In an earlier analysis of 587 of the donors, high-throughput TCR beta sequencing was used to judge whether each TCR beta V gene segment behaved as functional or pseudogenic. Donor age, sex, ethnicity and CMV serostatus were compiled together with the repertoire data. A later genetic analysis took genome-wide SNP genotypes for about 55% of the 666 donors and used that subset as a discovery cohort. All discovery cohort repertoires had been generated on a single sequencing platform. HLA typing included class I and class II loci at four-digit resolution. Typing coverage varied by locus: about 629-640 donors for A, B, C, DRB1 and DQB1; roughly 560 for DQA1; more than 600 for DPA1; about 450 for DPB1. About five DR-DQ haplotypes were treated as single units for association and clustering because of strong linkage in the cohort. Across 300 to 500 genotyped donors of the cohort, an average of approximately 200,000 unique TCR beta nucleotide sequences per donor were sequenced, and approximately 19% of those sequences were non-productive.

Paper-wide results and their limitations: Because counts were too low, about 18 rarely observed V segments, including chromosome 9 orphons, were left out of the earlier analysis of 500 to 650 of the donors. Because HLA typing was unavailable for some donors at each locus, only the typed subset was used in association tests. Linkage disequilibrium might explain the correlated functional status among segregating V segments, but an unknown experimental factor could not be ruled out. Most TCR sequences were observed very rarely across donors, whereas some public TCRs were present in many individuals. According to a later analysis, most CMV-associated TCR beta chains appeared to be HLA-restricted, and the HLA associations seemed to be driven largely by CMV exposure. V-gene and J-gene trimming of TCR beta chains was associated with a missense DCLRE1C variant in a later genetic analysis, and the association was replicated in an independent cohort. For the cohort, immune exposure information was limited to CMV serostatus. In a later analysis, HLA-associated TCR beta chains showed more clonal expansion and lower generation probabilities than non-associated chains that were equally common. Several of the top co-occurrence clusters appeared to be linked to parvovirus B19, influenza, CMV and Epstein-Barr virus, according to a later analysis. The authors suggested that the approach could potentially be generalized to other disease states and immunological phenotypes. The cohort was sequenced for TCR beta chains only, and without alpha or paired-chain data the features that could be detected were limited. A later analysis associated 15,000 to 20,000 TCR beta sequences with specific HLA alleles at a false discovery rate of 0.05. In a later genetic analysis, fewer N-insertions in productive TCRs were reported among donors in an Asian-associated ancestry cluster than the 666-donor mean. Sequencing depth was assumed to be roughly uniform across donors in the presence/absence analyses, though that assumption may not hold. A further reported finding was that TCR beta sequences accurately predicted the HLA-A and HLA-B alleles for most subjects in the first cohort. When HLA alleles, especially DR and DQ, strongly co-occurred, attributing TCR associations to individual alleles was difficult. An earlier analysis of around 540 of the donors showed that most TCR beta V segments appeared in productive rearrangements either about 90% or about 30% of the time, which broadly matched IMGT annotations. The classifier was reported to diagnose cytomegalovirus status with high specificity and sensitivity in both the original cohort and the validation cohort. A group of highly shared sequence variants was considered likely to be a technical artifact of the sequencing pipeline. Three of the identified cytomegalovirus-associated TCR beta chains were confirmed in vitro to be specific for cytomegalovirus antigens. Some IMGT-functional V segments, including TRBV6-2 and TRBV6-3, could not be distinguished by the 87-base-pair reads and were therefore excluded. The study gave a list of more than 150 TCR beta chains associated with cytomegalovirus. In a later analysis, TCR association rates were found to vary across HLA loci, with the most associated TCRs seen for DRB1 alleles and the fewest for HLA-C alleles.

Libraries were made using the immunoSEQ multiplex PCR assay. For the multiplex PCR, a mixture combining 60 forward primers for TCR Vbeta segments and 13 reverse primers for TCR Jbeta segments was used. The CDR3 region of rearranged TCR beta genes was amplified from genomic DNA with a multiplex PCR assay. On the Illumina HiSeq System, the amplified TCR beta libraries were sequenced as 87-base-pair reads. The original methods were these. In a later analysis, some 80 million unique TCR beta chains were counted across the roughly 670 repertoires, and roughly 11 million of these chains were shared by at least two donors. A nearest-neighbor algorithm error-corrected the raw reads and collapsed the reads into unique sequences, merging closely related sequences to remove PCR and sequencing errors. CDR3 sequences were aligned to IMGT reference sequences to assign V, D and J gene segments. For a sequence to be retained, a match of at least six nucleotides was required to both a V gene segment and a J gene segment. A rearrangement counted as productive if the CDR3 had no stop codons and remained in frame with V and J, and every other rearrangement counted as non-productive. Following IMGT convention, CDR3 was defined as the stretch from the second conserved V-encoded cysteine to the conserved J-encoded phenylalanine. The earlier analysis of 500 to 750 of the donors excluded any sequence lacking an unambiguous match to a single V gene segment. In an earlier analysis of several hundred of the donors, a V segment was called functional when productive rearrangements were above 56.7%, and segregating when the standard deviation between donors exceeded 5%. A statistical classification framework was built to diagnose cytomegalovirus status from the catalog of TCR beta chain sequences. A later analysis assigned V and J genes by comparing TCR nucleotide sequences with IMGT/GENE-DB human TR gene sequences. The TCRdist pipeline was used in a later analysis to assign CDR3 sequences and most-parsimonious VDJ recombination scenarios. In a later analysis, every TCR beta chain was defined by the combination of its CDR3 amino acid sequence and its V-gene family, and reads without a unique V-gene family were dropped. In a later analysis, 450 to 600 highly shared, low-generation-probability nucleotide sequences were removed to address suspected cross-contamination and a sequencing artifact. In a later analysis, a clonal expansion index for each public chain was calculated from normalized within-repertoire ranks of inferred template counts. Generation probabilities in a later analysis came from a VDJ recombination model fitted to out-of-frame rearrangements, and those results were checked against IGoR. In a later analysis, hypergeometric tests were used to score TCR-TCR, TCR-HLA and TCR-CMV co-occurrence, with a repertoire-size bias correction applied to TCR pairs. A later analysis estimated false discovery rates by permuting HLA or CMV assignments 20 times. In a later analysis, co-occurring TCRs were grouped with DBSCAN, and TCRdist sequence similarity was added when clustering was performed within HLA-allele-positive subsets. Repertoires with fewer than 30,000 or more than 120,000 public chains, plus five repertoires with anomalous nucleotide sharing, were excluded from co-occurrence clustering. Drawn from immuneACCESS, this table holds only the in-frame rearrangements with V and J called that TCRdb kept. Clones are partly lost; checked studies trace under half to an unresolved V gene and leave the rest unexplained. The V and J calls and clone size were taken over from that table, and D and trimming were inferred from the DNA. This sample's records show 50,000 to 75,000 clones. Together, the top ten hold approximately 2.1% of the sample.

Reading the germline V gene (reference sequence) gives CDR1 LNHNV and CDR2 YYDKDF. Including cysteine and phenylalanine, the CDR3 has 15 amino acids. The kept DNA is CDR3 alone, 45 bases in frame from the first base. Relative to germline, V is 0 bases shorter and J is 5 bases shorter, with 13 bases between their ends. Here the chain combines TRBV15 and TRBJ2-5; no D segment can be confidently identified. Sample: PBMCs. The sequence came from a young woman in good health and CMV-seronegative. CDR3 region: CATSRDMSIWETQYF. The nucleotide sequence is given as TGTGCCACCAGCAGAGATATGTCTATATGGGAGACCCAGTACTTC.